Listed below are T cell receptor beta chains from one sample, sequenced in a study of response to subunit inactivated influenza vaccine. TCRdb reanalysed the RT-PCR reads using MiXCR and keeps one entry per CDR3 protein. The table records 500,000 to 600,000 distinct CDR3 sequences, around 15% of them present only once. The sample was PBMCs from blood, taken about 12 days after vaccination. The origin of the receptors is a middle-aged man who received an inactivated influenza vaccine. The CDR3 runs from the conserved cysteine through the conserved F or W.

j_call | v_call | cdr3_aa
TRBJ1-2 | TRBV12-3/TRBV12-4 | CASSSTGTGYGYTF
TRBJ2-1 | TRBV4-3 | CASSHGVADSSYNEQFF
TRBJ2-7 | TRBV6-2/TRBV6-3 | CASSYSGQGYEQYF
TRBJ2-7 | TRBV12-3/TRBV12-4 | CASSFSSGGAVYEQYF
TRBJ2-3 | TRBV6-2/TRBV6-3 | CASSYEAGETDTQYF
TRBJ2-4 | TRBV7-2 | CASSLQGGYGNIQYF
TRBJ2-3 | TRBV4-3 | CASSHQNSIDTQYF
TRBJ2-1 | TRBV11-2 | CASRPAGAYNEQFF
TRBJ2-7 | TRBV28 | CASSSRQAPGAYEQYF
TRBJ2-3 | TRBV4-3 | CASSQTRLAGGDTQYF
TRBJ2-3 | TRBV5-1 | CASSDRVTDTQYF
TRBJ1-1 | TRBV12-3/TRBV12-4 | CASSPSRGRTEAFF
TRBJ2-2 | TRBV15 | CATSRGRVVAGELFF
TRBJ1-1 | TRBV7-3 | CASSVTANTEAFF
TRBJ1-1 | TRBV5-1 | CASSFRLLTGLKTAGNTEAFF
TRBJ1-5 | TRBV6-2/TRBV6-3 | CASRREGQPQHF
TRBJ2-1 | TRBV9 | CASSVDHRGDEQFF
TRBJ1-2 | TRBV12-3/TRBV12-4 | CASSFGDNYGYTF
TRBJ1-2 | TRBV10-3 | CAISGTGIGYGYTF
TRBJ2-3 | TRBV12-3/TRBV12-4 | CASRPGLPTDTQYF
TRBJ2-7 | TRBV10-3 | CAISGRTGITYEQYF
TRBJ2-1 | TRBV4-1 | CASSQVASGGLYNEQFF
TRBJ1-5 | TRBV19 | CASSGRRGNQPQHF
TRBJ1-1 | TRBV20-1 | CSAQLGAGKNTEAFF
TRBJ2-3 | TRBV3-1 | CASSQSSAYTDTQYF
TRBJ1-4 | TRBV7-2 | CASSPGGNEKLFF
TRBJ2-1 | TRBV7-9 | CASSKPGQGGSEQFF
TRBJ2-7 | TRBV5-6 | CASRPVQGRPNEQYF
TRBJ2-7 | TRBV5-4 | CASSPVGGRSEQYF
TRBJ1-5 | TRBV29-1 | CSVGAGTGEDQPQHF
TRBJ1-5 | TRBV4-3 | CASSQDWGINQPQHF
TRBJ2-1 | TRBV4-1 | CASSQRETYNEQFF
TRBJ2-7 | TRBV28 | CASSLQAGGAYEQYF
TRBJ2-7 | TRBV28 | CASSGPTGSYEQYF
TRBJ2-7 | TRBV18 | CASSILTPGQGLKGLRAEQYF
TRBJ2-7 | TRBV20-1 | CSAKGWVGQTKSYEQYF
TRBJ2-5 | TRBV4-3 | CASSQGNREETQYF
TRBJ2-7 | TRBV6-5 | CASSYSSGRAGWYF
TRBJ2-1 | TRBV5-6 | CASSGDNLNEQFF
TRBJ2-3 | TRBV4-3 | CASSQDAGGLSDTQYF
TRBJ2-2 | TRBV11-1 | CASSPSPGREIQNTGELFF
TRBJ1-1 | TRBV7-3 | CASSLGTGGGTEAFF
TRBJ2-3 | TRBV11-2 | CASSSNGGPQNTQYF
TRBJ2-7 | TRBV4-3 | CASSQDPAGDEQYF
TRBJ2-2 | TRBV11-1 | CASSLTRAGGAGELFF
TRBJ1-3 | TRBV5-4 | CASSDTDRGLSGNTIYF
TRBJ2-1 | TRBV5-6 | CASSLGGPGSYNEQFF
TRBJ2-1 | TRBV14 | CASSSFLAGFTYNEQFF
TRBJ2-5 | TRBV7-9 | CASSPGRGRGVQETQYF
TRBJ1-2 | TRBV6-6 | CASKGGYGYTF
TRBJ2-1 | TRBV20-1 | CSARERPDVYNEQFF
TRBJ2-1 | TRBV7-9 | CASSITGTGHNNEQFF
TRBJ2-6 | TRBV4-1 | CASSQWTGARGANVLTF
TRBJ2-3 | TRBV20-1 | CSADWDSPNTQYF
TRBJ1-1 | TRBV20-1 | CSASRGGWDTEAFF
TRBJ2-1 | TRBV28 | CASSPRTPYNEQFF
TRBJ1-2 | TRBV27 | CASSPVGQGIAGF